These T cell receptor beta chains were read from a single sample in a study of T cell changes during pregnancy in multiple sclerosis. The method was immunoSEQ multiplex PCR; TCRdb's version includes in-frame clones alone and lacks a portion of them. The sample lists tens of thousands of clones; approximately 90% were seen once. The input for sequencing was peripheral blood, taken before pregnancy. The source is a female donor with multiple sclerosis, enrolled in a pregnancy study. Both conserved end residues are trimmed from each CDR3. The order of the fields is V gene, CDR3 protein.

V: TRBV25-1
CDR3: ASSDPLAGELF

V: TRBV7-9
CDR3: ASTGDTSSYNEQF

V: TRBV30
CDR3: AWRVSNSPLH

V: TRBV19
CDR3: ASSLGQGAGSEAF

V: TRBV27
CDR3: ASTPTAANEKLF

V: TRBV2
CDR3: ASRKGWTSGGNQETQY

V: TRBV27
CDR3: ASSSTGGLQPQH

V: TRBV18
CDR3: ASSPSGKTQY

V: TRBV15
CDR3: ATSTDRGSSGNTIY

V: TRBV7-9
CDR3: ASSLGEAEGAYGYT

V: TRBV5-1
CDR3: ASSPRQGSYEQY

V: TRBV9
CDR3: ASSATGGTGQPQH

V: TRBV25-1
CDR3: ASSVQGALEKLF

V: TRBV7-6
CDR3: ASRQQTGGLPTEAF

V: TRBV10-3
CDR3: AISDPGTDYNEQF

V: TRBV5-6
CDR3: ASTGPPGGFNTEAF

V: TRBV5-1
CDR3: ASSLAQGVYEQY

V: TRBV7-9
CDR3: ASSLVGGGTPEAF

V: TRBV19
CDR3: ASSIGGNQPQH

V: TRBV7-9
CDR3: ASDQPGTGAYEQY

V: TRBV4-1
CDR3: ASSQVISSNQPQH

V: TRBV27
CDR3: ASSRTGVLSPLH

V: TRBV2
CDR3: ASSESGSNQPQH

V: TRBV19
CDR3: ASRSGYGYT

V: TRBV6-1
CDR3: ASSELGSRGGYT

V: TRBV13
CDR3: ASSRLRNTIY

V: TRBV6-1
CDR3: ASRKQIEETQY

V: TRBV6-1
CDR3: ASHTGTVTKTQY

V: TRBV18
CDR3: ASSPREYSNQPQH

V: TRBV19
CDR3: ASSISKDRLSGQPQH

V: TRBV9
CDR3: ASSAGLVETQY

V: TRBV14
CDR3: ASSQVSLVARYNEQF

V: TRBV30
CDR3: AWSSPREGFNQPQH

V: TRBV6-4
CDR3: ASRLAGGPDNEQF

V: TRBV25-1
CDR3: ASSEYYQGAGTEAF

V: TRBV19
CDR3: ASSGSYGYT

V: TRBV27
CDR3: ASSFADAGGELF